The rows below give T cell receptor beta chains drawn from one sample of a study of identical twins. TCRdb processed the 5' RACE reads anew with MiXCR; each CDR3 protein has one entry. The sample records some 260,000 distinct CDR3 sequences, 11% to 15% being singletons. Sequenced input: memory (CD45RO+) T cells sorted from blood. The receptor source for this set is a woman between 18 and 29 years old in good health. Both conserved end residues are part of each CDR3. The order of the fields is CDR3 DNA, CDR3 protein, D gene, V gene, clone size, J gene. D genes are given only for firm matches. Some rows mark clone size as missing; the rest say once, few, many or name a class of expanded clone.

cdr3_nt: TGTGCCAGTAGTATTTTAGATACGCAGTATTTT
cdr3_aa: CASSILDTQYF
d_call: -
v_call: TRBV19
clone_size: few
j_call: TRBJ2-3

cdr3_nt: TGTGCCAGCAGCTTAGCGCGGCAGTCTAGCACAGATACGCAGTATTTT
cdr3_aa: CASSLARQSSTDTQYF
d_call: -
v_call: TRBV7-9
clone_size: -
j_call: TRBJ2-3

cdr3_nt: TGTGCCAGCAGCGGCGCTGGACTAGCGGGAGTAGAGACCCAGTACTTC
cdr3_aa: CASSGAGLAGVETQYF
d_call: TRBD2
v_call: TRBV5-4
clone_size: -
j_call: TRBJ2-5

cdr3_nt: TGCGCCAGCAGCCCGGGGGGATTTGCCCTGGTCACTGAAGCTTTCTTT
cdr3_aa: CASSPGGFALVTEAFF
d_call: -
v_call: TRBV5-1
clone_size: -
j_call: TRBJ1-1

cdr3_nt: TGCAGCGTTGGTTTGCGGTTCACAGATACGCAGTATTTT
cdr3_aa: CSVGLRFTDTQYF
d_call: -
v_call: TRBV29-1
clone_size: -
j_call: TRBJ2-3

cdr3_nt: TGCAGTGCTGGGGGAGGGGTAAACACTGAAGCTTTCTTT
cdr3_aa: CSAGGGVNTEAFF
d_call: -
v_call: TRBV20-1
clone_size: many
j_call: TRBJ1-1

cdr3_nt: TGCGCCAGCAGCTTGGGGCCAGCGGGAGTGACAGATACGCAGTATTTT
cdr3_aa: CASSLGPAGVTDTQYF
d_call: TRBD2
v_call: TRBV5-1
clone_size: many
j_call: TRBJ2-3

cdr3_nt: TGTGCCAGCAGGGGGGACTACGGAACCGGGGAGCTGTTTTTT
cdr3_aa: CASRGDYGTGELFF
d_call: TRBD2
v_call: TRBV2
clone_size: few
j_call: TRBJ2-2

cdr3_nt: TGTGCCATCAGTGAGCGAGGGAATGGCTACACCTTC
cdr3_aa: CAISERGNGYTF
d_call: -
v_call: TRBV10-3
clone_size: many
j_call: TRBJ1-2

cdr3_nt: TGCGCCAGCAGCTTGAGGGGAGGCGGAGTGACTTTCTTT
cdr3_aa: CASSLRGGGVTFF
d_call: -
v_call: TRBV5-1
clone_size: many
j_call: TRBJ1-1

cdr3_nt: TGTGCCAGCAGTTCAGGGTGGCTCTCTCGTGGCTACACCTTC
cdr3_aa: CASSSGWLSRGYTF
d_call: -
v_call: TRBV27
clone_size: many
j_call: TRBJ1-2

cdr3_nt: TGTGCCACCAGCAAGGGACAGGGAGTTTTCCGGGAGCTGTTTTTT
cdr3_aa: CATSKGQGVFRELFF
d_call: TRBD1
v_call: TRBV15
clone_size: few
j_call: TRBJ2-2

cdr3_nt: TGTGCCAGCACGGGTTCCGAGGCCAACGTCCTGACTTTC
cdr3_aa: CASTGSEANVLTF
d_call: -
v_call: TRBV2
clone_size: few
j_call: TRBJ2-6

cdr3_nt: TGTGCCAGCAGCCCCCAGGCGGGGGGGCTTCAGACCCAGTACTTC
cdr3_aa: CASSPQAGGLQTQYF
d_call: TRBD2
v_call: TRBV9
clone_size: -
j_call: TRBJ2-5

cdr3_nt: TGTGCCAGCAGTGGGGACAGCGGGGAGCTGTTTTTT
cdr3_aa: CASSGDSGELFF
d_call: TRBD1
v_call: TRBV2
clone_size: -
j_call: TRBJ2-2

cdr3_nt: TGCAGCGTTTCCAATAACTATGGCTACACCTTC
cdr3_aa: CSVSNNYGYTF
d_call: -
v_call: TRBV29-1
clone_size: -
j_call: TRBJ1-2

cdr3_nt: TGTGCCAGCAGCTTCCGGGGGAATGAAAAACTGGTTTTT
cdr3_aa: CASSFRGNEKLVF
d_call: -
v_call: TRBV7-8
clone_size: -
j_call: TRBJ1-4

cdr3_nt: TGTGCCATCAGTACACCAACAGAGAACACTGAAGCTTTCTTT
cdr3_aa: CAISTPTENTEAFF
d_call: -
v_call: TRBV10-3
clone_size: -
j_call: TRBJ1-1

cdr3_nt: TGCAGTGCTAGTCGAGCGGGGGGTATGGATACGCAGTATTTT
cdr3_aa: CSASRAGGMDTQYF
d_call: TRBD2
v_call: TRBV20-1
clone_size: many
j_call: TRBJ2-3

cdr3_nt: TGTGCCAGCAGCCTAGGGACCCCTGAGCAGTTCTTC
cdr3_aa: CASSLGTPEQFF
d_call: -
v_call: TRBV7-2
clone_size: few
j_call: TRBJ2-1

cdr3_nt: TGTGCCATCGGGGGCGATTCCTACGAGCAGTACTTC
cdr3_aa: CAIGGDSYEQYF
d_call: -
v_call: TRBV10-3
clone_size: -
j_call: TRBJ2-7

cdr3_nt: TGTGCCAGCAGTCCCTCTAGCGGCGGCACAGATACGCAGTATTTT
cdr3_aa: CASSPSSGGTDTQYF
d_call: TRBD2
v_call: TRBV12-3/TRBV12-4
clone_size: many
j_call: TRBJ2-3

cdr3_nt: TGTGCCAGCAGTCCAGGGGATGAAGCTTTCTTT
cdr3_aa: CASSPGDEAFF
d_call: -
v_call: TRBV25-1
clone_size: many
j_call: TRBJ1-1

cdr3_nt: TGTGCCAGCAGTTACAGGGGGCGCGGGGGCTACACCTTC
cdr3_aa: CASSYRGRGGYTF
d_call: TRBD1
v_call: TRBV12-3/TRBV12-4
clone_size: few
j_call: TRBJ1-2

cdr3_nt: TGCGCCAGCAGCTGGGATCGGTATGGCGAGCAGTACTTC
cdr3_aa: CASSWDRYGEQYF
d_call: -
v_call: TRBV5-1
clone_size: -
j_call: TRBJ2-7

cdr3_nt: TGTGCCAGCAGCTCCAGCGGCAGGGGGAGAGCTAACTATGGCTACACCTTC
cdr3_aa: CASSSSGRGRANYGYTF
d_call: TRBD1
v_call: TRBV11-2
clone_size: few
j_call: TRBJ1-2

cdr3_nt: TGTGCCAGCAGCTTGGACTTATTAGCGGGTACCGAAAGGGAGTTCTTC
cdr3_aa: CASSLDLLAGTEREFF
d_call: TRBD2
v_call: TRBV7-8
clone_size: few
j_call: TRBJ2-1

cdr3_nt: TGCAGTGCTAGACTAGCGGGGGAGGAGACCCAGTACTTC
cdr3_aa: CSARLAGEETQYF
d_call: TRBD2
v_call: TRBV20-1
clone_size: -
j_call: TRBJ2-5

cdr3_nt: TGTGCCAGCAGCTTGATAGCACGCCATCCGACCACAGATACGCAGTATTTT
cdr3_aa: CASSLIARHPTTDTQYF
d_call: -
v_call: TRBV5-6
clone_size: -
j_call: TRBJ2-3

cdr3_nt: TGCAGCGTTGCGGCCGTCGGGATGAATGAGCAGTTCTTC
cdr3_aa: CSVAAVGMNEQFF
d_call: -
v_call: TRBV29-1
clone_size: many
j_call: TRBJ2-1

cdr3_nt: TGCAGTGCTAGTAACCTAGCGGGAGCAAACACCGGGGAGCTGTTTTTT
cdr3_aa: CSASNLAGANTGELFF
d_call: TRBD2
v_call: TRBV20-1
clone_size: few
j_call: TRBJ2-2

cdr3_nt: TGTGCCAGCAGCTATTTCCGGGGAGAGGAAGAGACCCAGTACTTC
cdr3_aa: CASSYFRGEEETQYF
d_call: -
v_call: TRBV6-6
clone_size: many
j_call: TRBJ2-5

cdr3_nt: TGTGCCAGCAGCCGAAGGGGGACGGAAAAACTGTTTTTT
cdr3_aa: CASSRRGTEKLFF
d_call: -
v_call: TRBV3-1
clone_size: many
j_call: TRBJ1-4

cdr3_nt: TGTGCCAGCAGCTTAACAGGGGGCGTTTCGGGAAACACCATATATTTT
cdr3_aa: CASSLTGGVSGNTIYF
d_call: TRBD1
v_call: TRBV7-2
clone_size: few
j_call: TRBJ1-3

cdr3_nt: TGCAGTGCCCGAGGGTCGGGGGCGATTGGGGAAAAACTGTTTTTT
cdr3_aa: CSARGSGAIGEKLFF
d_call: -
v_call: TRBV20-1
clone_size: -
j_call: TRBJ1-4

cdr3_nt: TGTGCCAGCAGCGGCAGTGTGGGCACCCAAGAGACCCAGTACTTC
cdr3_aa: CASSGSVGTQETQYF
d_call: -
v_call: TRBV11-2
clone_size: few
j_call: TRBJ2-5

cdr3_nt: TGTGCCAGCTCACCAGGGACAGGGGACAGCGAGCAGTACTTC
cdr3_aa: CASSPGTGDSEQYF
d_call: TRBD1
v_call: TRBV18
clone_size: -
j_call: TRBJ2-7

cdr3_nt: TGCGCCAGCAGCCAAGAGCGGGATCGCACAGATACGCAGTATTTT
cdr3_aa: CASSQERDRTDTQYF
d_call: -
v_call: TRBV4-1
clone_size: -
j_call: TRBJ2-3

cdr3_nt: TGTGCCAGCAGTTTTGGGAAGGGGTTTAGGCCCCAGCATTTT
cdr3_aa: CASSFGKGFRPQHF
d_call: -
v_call: TRBV27
clone_size: -
j_call: TRBJ1-5

cdr3_nt: TGTGCCAGCAGCCAAGCTTACTTCACCGGGGAGCTGTTTTTT
cdr3_aa: CASSQAYFTGELFF
d_call: -
v_call: TRBV14
clone_size: -
j_call: TRBJ2-2

cdr3_nt: TGTGCCAGCAGCCAAGATCCGGTCCCAGTTAATGAAAAACTGTTTTTT
cdr3_aa: CASSQDPVPVNEKLFF
d_call: -
v_call: TRBV4-2
clone_size: few
j_call: TRBJ1-4

cdr3_nt: TGTGCCAGCAGACCCGACACGGGTCTTGGAAACACCATATATTTT
cdr3_aa: CASRPDTGLGNTIYF
d_call: -
v_call: TRBV2
clone_size: -
j_call: TRBJ1-3

cdr3_nt: TGTGCCAGCAGCCAAGATCTCCTCGAGCAGTACTTC
cdr3_aa: CASSQDLLEQYF
d_call: -
v_call: TRBV3-1
clone_size: -
j_call: TRBJ2-7

cdr3_nt: TGTGCCAGTAGTCCGCAGTCAACTAACCAATATCAGCCCCAGCATTTT
cdr3_aa: CASSPQSTNQYQPQHF
d_call: -
v_call: TRBV19
clone_size: -
j_call: TRBJ1-5

cdr3_nt: TGCGCCAGCAGCTACCGGGACTATGGCTACACCTTC
cdr3_aa: CASSYRDYGYTF
d_call: -
v_call: TRBV5-1
clone_size: many
j_call: TRBJ1-2

cdr3_nt: TGTGCCAGCAGCCGGTGGGGACAGGGTCAGACTGAAGCTTTCTTT
cdr3_aa: CASSRWGQGQTEAFF
d_call: TRBD1
v_call: TRBV4-2
clone_size: -
j_call: TRBJ1-1

cdr3_nt: TGTGCCAGCAGTTTCATGACGGAGAGCTATGGCTACACCTTC
cdr3_aa: CASSFMTESYGYTF
d_call: -
v_call: TRBV2
clone_size: few
j_call: TRBJ1-2

cdr3_nt: TGTGCCAGCAGTGATAAGGAACAGGGATATCAGCCCCAGCATTTT
cdr3_aa: CASSDKEQGYQPQHF
d_call: -
v_call: TRBV6-1
clone_size: few
j_call: TRBJ1-5

cdr3_nt: TGTGCCAGCAGCTCAAGACTAGGGTCGGGGGAATCCTACAATGAGCAGTTCTTC
cdr3_aa: CASSSRLGSGESYNEQFF
d_call: -
v_call: TRBV11-3
clone_size: -
j_call: TRBJ2-1

cdr3_nt: TGTGCCAGCAGTTATAACCCCGAGGGGGAGCAGTACTTC
cdr3_aa: CASSYNPEGEQYF
d_call: -
v_call: TRBV6-5
clone_size: -
j_call: TRBJ2-7

cdr3_nt: TGTGCCAGCAGCTTGGCTGCGGGAGCTGGAGAGACCCAGTACTTC
cdr3_aa: CASSLAAGAGETQYF
d_call: TRBD2
v_call: TRBV5-6
clone_size: -
j_call: TRBJ2-5

cdr3_nt: TGTGCCAGCAGTTTATTAGGGGGAGCCACTGAAGCTTTCTTT
cdr3_aa: CASSLLGGATEAFF
d_call: -
v_call: TRBV12-3/TRBV12-4
clone_size: few
j_call: TRBJ1-1

cdr3_nt: TGCAGTGCCAGTTTCTTGGTCGATGAGCAGTTCTTC
cdr3_aa: CSASFLVDEQFF
d_call: -
v_call: TRBV20-1
clone_size: few
j_call: TRBJ2-1

cdr3_nt: TGCGCCAGCAGCGGTGGACAGGGGAAGGTTCATCTGAACACTGAAGCTTTCTTT
cdr3_aa: CASSGGQGKVHLNTEAFF
d_call: TRBD1
v_call: TRBV5-1
clone_size: -
j_call: TRBJ1-1

cdr3_nt: TGCGCCAGCAGCACGGGGACTAGCGAAGAGACCCAGTACTTC
cdr3_aa: CASSTGTSEETQYF
d_call: TRBD2
v_call: TRBV5-1
clone_size: -
j_call: TRBJ2-5

cdr3_nt: TGCAGTGCTAGAGAGGGTGTCTATGGCTACACCTTC
cdr3_aa: CSAREGVYGYTF
d_call: -
v_call: TRBV20-1
clone_size: many
j_call: TRBJ1-2

cdr3_nt: TGTGCCAGCACTCGGGGGACTGAAGCTTTCTTT
cdr3_aa: CASTRGTEAFF
d_call: -
v_call: TRBV6-5
clone_size: few
j_call: TRBJ1-1

cdr3_nt: TGTGCCAGCAGTTACGGGGGAATCTGGGCTGAAGCTTTCTTT
cdr3_aa: CASSYGGIWAEAFF
d_call: -
v_call: TRBV6-2/TRBV6-3
clone_size: -
j_call: TRBJ1-1